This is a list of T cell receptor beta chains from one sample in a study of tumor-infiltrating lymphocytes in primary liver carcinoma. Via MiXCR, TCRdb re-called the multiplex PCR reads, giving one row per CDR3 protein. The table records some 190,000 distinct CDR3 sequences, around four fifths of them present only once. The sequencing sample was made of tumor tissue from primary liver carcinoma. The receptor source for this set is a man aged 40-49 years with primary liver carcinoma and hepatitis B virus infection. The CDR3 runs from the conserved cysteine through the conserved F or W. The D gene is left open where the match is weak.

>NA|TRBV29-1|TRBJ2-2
CSVKDYRGRTGELFF
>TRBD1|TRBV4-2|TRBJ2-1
CASSHAVGQGNNEQFF
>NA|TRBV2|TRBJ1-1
CASRGGFNTEAFF
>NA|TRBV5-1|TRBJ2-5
CASSLGFHQETQYF
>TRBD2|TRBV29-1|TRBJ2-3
CNVGGTSRRGGPDTQYF
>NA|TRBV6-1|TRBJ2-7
CASCYWTVTTFREQYF
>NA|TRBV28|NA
CASRRTAQKTQFF
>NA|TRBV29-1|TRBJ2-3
CSVEGGTGITYTRYF
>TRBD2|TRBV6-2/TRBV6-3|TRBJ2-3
CACLLGPSGNVPSGTDTQYF
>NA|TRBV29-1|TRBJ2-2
CSVGISAANTRELYF
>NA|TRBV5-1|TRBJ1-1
CASSPHRQAAEAFF
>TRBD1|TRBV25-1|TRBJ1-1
CASTGDRGLTEAFF
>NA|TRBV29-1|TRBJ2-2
CSVVLVGVFTGELFF
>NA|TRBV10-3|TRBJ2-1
CAFRRDLSSYHEQFF
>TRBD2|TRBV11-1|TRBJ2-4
CVSSFPGTSGTKYIQHF
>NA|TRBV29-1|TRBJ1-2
CSIMVGVSYGYTF
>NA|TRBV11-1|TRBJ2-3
CANSSGGSPVGARTDTQYF